This T cell receptor beta chain was identified in a study of CD8+ T cells in alopecia areata. Looking at the study overall: Tofacitinib dosing lasted 6 to 18 months, which was then followed by 6 months off drug.

Germline V gene sequence: CDR1 SGDLS, CDR2 YYNGEE. The CDR3 consists of 12 residues. J was trimmed by 5 bases and V by 3 bases; bases with no gene match: 1. Documented treatment: oral pan-JAK inhibitor, 5-10 mg twice daily. Sequencing relied on a cDNA template that was reverse transcribed from extracted RNA. Only in-frame clones appear in the TCRdb table, and some are missing; sequencing was by immunoSEQ multiplex PCR. This table holds 130,000 or so clones, 86% found once. Specimen: CD8+ T cells sorted from blood, collected at week 4, from a patient treated with tofacitinib. The V gene is TRBV9, the J gene TRBJ2-5; 7 bases line up with TRBD2. The origin of this receptor is a human donor with alopecia areata. The CDR3 sequence is CASSEGGETQYF. The CDR3 bases are TGTGCCAGCAGCGAGGGAGGGGAGACCCAGTACTTC.